This entry features one T cell receptor (beta chain) sequence. Its antigen has not been determined. No base qualities exist here, and no much larger clone lies one base off it. V is clipped by 5 bases and J by 7 bases, and the sequence between their germline boundaries is 17 bases long. Measured from the cysteine to the phenylalanine, the CDR3 is 15 residues long. The entry retains the CDR3 DNA only, 45 bases that are in frame from base 1. CDR1 and CDR2 are drawn from the germline V gene: SGHAT, FQNNGV. This sample is drawn from a study of blood T cell repertoires in COVID-19 (TCRdb year 2020). General notes on the study: Collaborator samples came from the United States, Italy and Spain and covered acute and convalescent phases of COVID-19. The material from the prospective study consisted of cDNA or gDNA derived from T cells, B-cell-depleted T cells, or PBMCs. Deeply sampled blood TCRbeta repertoires from subjects exposed to, actively infected with, or recovered from COVID-19 were included in the dataset. The repertoires were released in a freely available public database meant as a resource for research on the immune response to SARS-CoV-2. Samples came from the ongoing ImmuneRACE study (first 160 participants) plus 1,254 subjects from 6 global collaborators. Nearly every sample came with metadata listing a de-identified subject ID, COVID-19 status, age in years and sex. HLA class I and class II types, where available, came from metadata supplied by the sample provider rather than from assay-based typing. Overall results and qualifications from the work: How much clinical and demographic metadata was included differed by source and by participant, and the metadata was provided uncurated.

Enrolling through a virtual design, the prospective study's participants ranged in age from roughly 18 to 100 years and lived across 20 to 25 United States geographic areas. In the prospective study, cohorts were assigned on the basis of participant-reported clinical history obtained from a screening survey and a study questionnaire. Recovered participants in ImmuneRACE Cohort 3 were defined as having two consecutive negative NP/OP PCR tests, clearance from a healthcare professional, or resolution of symptoms. In the prospective study, mobile phlebotomists collected whole blood, serum and a nasopharyngeal or oropharyngeal swab from each participant. Prospective study participants could optionally give additional blood draws and questionnaires over a 2-month period. Prospective study blood samples were shipped either frozen or at room temperature before DNA extraction. TCRbeta CDR3 regions were amplified from genomic DNA by means of the immunoSEQ Assay, a bias-controlled multiplex PCR. The original pipeline was this. Within the assay, amplification of reference gene primers was used to estimate how many nucleated cells each sample contained. To quantify the absolute abundance of each unique TCRbeta CDR3 rearrangement, sequence reads were collapsed and filtered. For each sample, productive Simpson clonality was calculated as the square root of Simpson's diversity index across productive rearrangements. Sourced from immuneACCESS, this table was stored by TCRdb with only in-frame sequences that have V and J called. A share of the clones is absent; for the studies checked, an unresolved V gene accounts for under half, and the remainder has no known explanation. That table furnishes V, J and clone size, whereas the DNA furnished D and trimming. Counted in this sample were 200,000 to 250,000 clones; around nine tenths of them appeared once. 10% to 11% of the sample comes from the top ten.

Recombination connected TRBV11-2 to TRBJ2-2, with the D gene too uncertain to name. Sequenced material: PBMCs or T cells enriched from blood (not recorded which). This TCR came from a young man who had recovered from COVID-19. The nucleotide sequence reads TGTGCCAGCAGCCTCGTTTGGCTACCAGGCGGGGAGCTGTTTTTT. Its protein product is CASSLVWLPGGELFF.